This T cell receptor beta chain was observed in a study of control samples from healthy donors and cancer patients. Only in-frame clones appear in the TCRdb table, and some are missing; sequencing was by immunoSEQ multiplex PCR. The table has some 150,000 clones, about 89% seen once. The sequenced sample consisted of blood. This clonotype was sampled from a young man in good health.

The DNA for the CDR3 is TGTGCCAGCAGTTACTCGATTGGAGGGGGCCTCGTCTATGGCTACACCTTC. This codes for CASSYSIGGGLVYGYTF. The chain has TRBV6-2 or TRBV6-3 and TRBJ1-2, with 7 bases identical to TRBD1. V shed 0 bases and J 4 bases; nucleotides not matched to a gene: 11. The CDR3 is made up of 17 amino acids. The germline V gene has CDR1 MNHEY and CDR2 SVGEGT.